This T cell receptor (beta chain) was recovered during a study of immune heterogeneity within non-small cell lung tumors. Regarding the study as a whole: Tumor sites in a patient shared identical dominant CDR3 beta clonotypes and also carried site-unique high-frequency clones.

With around 0.6 ug used per sample, the template was genomic DNA from bulk tumor. The authors collected several far-apart biopsies from each primary tumor during surgery. Curative operations were performed on patients who had untreated, newly diagnosed non-small cell lung cancer. About this clonotype itself: The antigen remains undetermined.

Multiplex PCR relied on 32 V and 13 J primers to amplify TCR beta CDR3. TCRdb re-derived calls from the multiplex PCR reads in MiXCR, one entry per CDR3 protein. The data show roughly 2,600 distinct CDR3 sequences, 45% to 65% seen once. This CDR3 spans 13 amino acids. CDR1 and CDR2 from the germline V gene are LNHNV and YYDKDF (reference sequence). V was cut by 2 bases and J by 0 bases, with 3 bases left in between. The sequence came from a man aged 50 to 60 with non-small cell lung cancer. The chain carries TRBV15 and TRBJ2-3; D not certain. Sequences were obtained from lung tumor tissue. CDR3 DNA sequence: TGTGCCACCAGCAGATCTAGCACAGATACGCAGTATTTT. Translated: CATSRSSTDTQYF. The whole variable domain, filled in from reference TRBV15 and TRBJ2-3, reads DAMVIQNPRYQVTQFGKPVTLSCSQTLNHNVMYWYQQKSSQAPKLLFHYYDKDFNNEADTPDNFQSRRPNTSFCFLDIRSPGLGDTAMYLCATSRSSTDTQYFGPGTRLTVL.